These 14 T cell receptor beta chains were sequenced from one sample in a study of blood T cell repertoires in COVID-19. The method was immunoSEQ multiplex PCR; TCRdb's version includes in-frame clones alone and lacks a portion of them. The sample records roughly 120,000 clones, 70% to 80% being singletons. What was sequenced was peripheral blood. The origin of the receptors is a man in his 70s with acute or convalescent COVID-19.

The J gene is TRBJ1-1, the V gene TRBV28; 8 bases align to TRBD1. The CDR3 is 15 amino acids. After removal of 4 bases from V and 3 bases from J, the junction contained 7 bases not matched to a gene. Germline loops: CDR1 MDHEN, CDR2 SYDVKM. The CDR3 region has the DNA TGTGCCAGCAGTTCACCCTTGACAGGGGACACTGAAGCTTTCTTT. Amino acid sequence: CASSSPLTGDTEAFF.

The V and J genes are TRBV7-9 and TRBJ2-7, with TRBD1 matching over 7 bases. In germline, CDR1 is SEHNR, CDR2 FQNEAQ (reference sequence). V was clipped by 8 bases and J by 3 bases; unmatched bases: 10. This CDR3 region has 14 residues. CDR3 nucleotide sequence: TGTGCCAGCGCCAAGGGGGCAGACCACTACGAGCAGTACTTC. Protein sequence: CASAKGADHYEQYF.

V and J are TRBV11-3 and TRBJ2-7; TRBD1 aligns across 9 bases. The length of the CDR3 is 16 residues. V shed 1 base, J shed 4 bases, and the junction held 8 bases outside the gene matches. Germline V gives CDR1 SGHNT, CDR2 YENEEA. CDR3 sequence reads: CASSLGGQGLTYEQYF. DNA of the CDR3: TGTGCCAGCAGCTTAGGCGGACAGGGGTTGACGTACGAGCAGTACTTC. Drawing the rest from reference TRBV11-3 and TRBJ2-7, the complete variable domain is EAGVVQSPRYKIIEKKQPVAFWCNPISGHNTLYWYLQNLGQGPELLIRYENEEAVDDSQLPKDRFSAERLKGVDSTLKIQPAELGDSAVYLCASSLGGQGLTYEQYFGPGTRLTVT.

V is TRBV7-6 and J is TRBJ1-4; no clear D gene. CDR3 size: 14 residues. Germline V CDR1 and CDR2: SGHVS, FNYEAQ. Trimming removed 5 bases from V and 5 bases from J, with 12 bases in between. CDR3 bases: TGTGCCAGCAGCACTCGCACTACCAATGAAAAACTGTTTTTT. Protein sequence: CASSTRTTNEKLFF. The variable domain in full, with the rest retrieved from reference TRBV7-6 and TRBJ1-4, is GAGVSQSPRYKVTKRGQDVALRCDPISGHVSLYWYRQALGQGPEFLTYFNYEAQQDKSGLPNDRFSAERPEGSISTLTIQRTEQRDSAMYRCASSTRTTNEKLFFGSGTQLSVL.

This clone was seen a single time. This chain connects TRBV5-5 to TRBJ1-2, with a tentative D call TRBD1 (5 bases). CDR1 SGHKS and CDR2 YYEKEE come from the germline V gene (reference sequence). CDR3 length: 14 amino acids. Deletions cut 4 bases from V and 0 bases from J, with 10 bases between. The CDR3 spells CASSPRVANYGYTF. Here the CDR3 DNA reads TGTGCCAGCAGCCCCAGGGTCGCTAACTATGGCTACACCTTC.

This chain connects TRBV19 to TRBJ1-4; no firm D call. The V gene's germline CDR1 is LNHDA and CDR2 SQIVND (reference sequence). V lost 5 bases and J lost 4, with 8 bases in between. This CDR3 is 13 amino acids long. The CDR3 bases are TGTGCCAGTAGTCAGATTCTTAATGAAAAACTGTTTTTT. It specifies CASSQILNEKLFF.

In DNA form, the CDR3 reads TGTGCCAGCAGCTTTCTAGCGGGGGGCTCCGGGGAGCTGTTTTTT. This gives the protein CASSFLAGGSGELFF. This chain uses TRBV7-3 with TRBJ2-2, with TRBD2 matching 11 bases. Trimming at V came to 3 bases and at J to 6 bases, leaving 3 bases not matched to a gene. The CDR3 covers 15 residues. Germline V gene lookup returns CDR1 SGHTA and CDR2 FQGTGA. Using reference TRBV7-3 and TRBJ2-2 for the parts outside the CDR3, the full variable domain is GAGVSQTPSNKVTEKGKYVELRCDPISGHTALYWYRQSLGQGPEFLIYFQGTGAADDSGLPNDRFFAVRPEGSVSTLKIQRTERGDSAVYLCASSFLAGGSGELFFGEGSRLTVL.

The CDR3 protein is CATSASGARQYF. The CDR3 DNA is TGTGCCACCAGTGCCTCAGGGGCTCGGCAGTACTTC. This chain uses TRBV24-1 with TRBJ2-7, with D maybe TRBD1 (6 bases). V was pared by 5 bases and J by 9 bases, with 13 bases between. CDR1 is KGHDR and CDR2 is SFDVKD in the germline V gene. CDR3 length: 12 residues.

The gene calls are TRBV28 and TRBJ1-5; D is unresolved. The CDR3 has 16 amino acids. V shed 1 base and J shed 0 bases, with 10 bases lying between them. CDR1 and CDR2 (germline): MDHEN, SYDVKM. The CDR3 DNA is TGTGCCAGCAGTTTATTGGGCCAGTTTAGCAATCAGCCCCAGCATTTT. Translated, it gives CASSLLGQFSNQPQHF.

The chain joins TRBV6-2 or TRBV6-3 to TRBJ2-2; D gene unclear. Trimming took 2 bases from V and 1 from J, leaving 8 bases between them. This CDR3 has 15 amino acids. Germline CDR1 MNHEY, CDR2 SVGEGT. The CDR3 sequence: CASSYVRQNTGELFF. In DNA, the CDR3 is TGTGCCAGCAGTTACGTCCGACAGAACACCGGGGAGCTGTTTTTT.

Here the CDR3 reads CSASIPGLTSYNEQFF. The CDR3 nucleotides are TGCAGTGCTAGTATCCCGGGACTAACCTCCTACAATGAGCAGTTCTTC. The chain couples TRBV20-1 to TRBJ2-1; 7 bases line up with TRBD2. This CDR3 is built from 16 residues. The V gene's germline CDR1 is DFQATT and CDR2 SNEGSKA (reference sequence). The junction had 8 bases not matched to a gene; V was cut back by 3 bases and J by 0 bases.

This chain uses TRBV7-2 with TRBJ1-1, with 7 bases matching TRBD1. Trimming removed 5 bases from V and 8 bases from J; junction bases left unmatched: 8. The CDR3 sequence is 13 residues long. CDR1 SGHTA and CDR2 FQGNSA come from the germline V gene. The CDR3 protein is CASSIHRDSEAFF. CDR3 nucleotide sequence: TGTGCCAGCAGCATTCACCGGGACAGCGAAGCTTTCTTT.

In this sample, this clone turned up a few times. This chain links TRBV18 with TRBJ1-2, with TRBD1 as a possible D gene (6 bases). The CDR3 sequence is 17 residues long. V was cut by 2 bases and J by 1 base, with 17 bases left in between. Germline values: CDR1 KGHSH, CDR2 LQKENI. The chain's CDR3 is CASSPVHSGEGNYGYTF. The CDR3 coding sequence is TGTGCCAGCTCACCAGTACACTCAGGGGAGGGTAACTATGGCTACACCTTC.

The gene calls are TRBV19 and TRBJ1-1; 10 positions agree with TRBD1. The CDR3 is made up of 15 amino acids. Germline V gives CDR1 LNHDA, CDR2 SQIVND (reference sequence). The junction had 6 bases not matched to a gene; V was cut back by 3 bases and J by 5 bases. CDR3 DNA sequence: TGTGCCAGTAGTATCGGGACAGGGGCGGGAACTGAAGCTTTCTTT. Protein sequence: CASSIGTGAGTEAFF.